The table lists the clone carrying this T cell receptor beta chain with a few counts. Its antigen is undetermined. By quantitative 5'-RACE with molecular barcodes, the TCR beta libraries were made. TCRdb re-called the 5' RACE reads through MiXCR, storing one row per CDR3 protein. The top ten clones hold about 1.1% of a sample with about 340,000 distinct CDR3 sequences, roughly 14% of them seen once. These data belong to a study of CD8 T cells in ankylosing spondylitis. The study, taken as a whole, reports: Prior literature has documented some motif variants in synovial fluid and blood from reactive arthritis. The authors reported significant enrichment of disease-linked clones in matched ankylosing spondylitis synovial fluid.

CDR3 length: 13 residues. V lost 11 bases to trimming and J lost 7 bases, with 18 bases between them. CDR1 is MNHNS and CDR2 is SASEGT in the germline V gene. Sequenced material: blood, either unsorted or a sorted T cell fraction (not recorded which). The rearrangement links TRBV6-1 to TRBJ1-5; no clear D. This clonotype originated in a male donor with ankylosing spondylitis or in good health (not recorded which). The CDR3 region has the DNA TGTGCCGGAGGGTCCAAGTACGGCCAGCCCCAGCATTTT. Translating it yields CAGGSKYGQPQHF.